The clone carrying this TCR beta chain occurred many times. What it binds is not known. Germline assignment: CDR1 SGHAT and CDR2 FQNNGV. The trim removed 1 base at V and 1 base at J, leaving 1 base unmatched. The CDR3 is 16 amino acids. This record comes from a study of T-cell reconstitution after alpha-beta-depleted transplantation in children. Unique molecular identifiers were used to barcode this TCRbeta library. From the PCR reads, TCRdb called clonotypes with MiXCR, one entry per CDR3 protein. The sample gives 750,000 to 950,000 distinct CDR3 sequences, 16% of which show up once; under 6% is in the top ten. Whole-study findings and limits: The main origin of T-cell counts and diversity one year after transplant was newly produced T cells.

V and J are TRBV11-2 and TRBJ2-1; 10 bases align to TRBD1. This TCR was sampled from a male patient aged 5 to 17 who had a stem cell transplant for acute lymphoblastic leukemia, so the T cells may come from the graft donor. The material was PBMCs, mostly from graft donor cells, obtained 360 days after TCRalphabeta/CD19-depleted stem cell transplant. The CDR3 sequence: CASSLGDRGSYNEQFF. CDR3 in DNA: TGTGCCAGCAGCTTAGGGGACAGGGGTTCCTACAATGAGCAGTTCTTC.